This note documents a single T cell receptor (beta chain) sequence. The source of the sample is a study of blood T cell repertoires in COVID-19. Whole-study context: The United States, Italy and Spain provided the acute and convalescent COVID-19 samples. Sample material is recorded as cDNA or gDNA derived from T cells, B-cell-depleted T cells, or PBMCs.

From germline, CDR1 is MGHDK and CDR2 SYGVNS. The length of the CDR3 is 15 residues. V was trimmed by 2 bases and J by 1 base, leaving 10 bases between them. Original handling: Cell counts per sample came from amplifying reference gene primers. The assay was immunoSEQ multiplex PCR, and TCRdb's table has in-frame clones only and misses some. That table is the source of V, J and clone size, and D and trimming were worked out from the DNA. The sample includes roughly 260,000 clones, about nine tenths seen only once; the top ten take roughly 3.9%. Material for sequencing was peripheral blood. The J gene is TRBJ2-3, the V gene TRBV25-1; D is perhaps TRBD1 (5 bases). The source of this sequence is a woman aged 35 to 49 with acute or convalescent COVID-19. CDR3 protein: CASSEGTGGTDTQYF. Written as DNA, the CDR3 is TGTGCCAGCAGTGAAGGAACAGGCGGCACAGATACGCAGTATTTT.